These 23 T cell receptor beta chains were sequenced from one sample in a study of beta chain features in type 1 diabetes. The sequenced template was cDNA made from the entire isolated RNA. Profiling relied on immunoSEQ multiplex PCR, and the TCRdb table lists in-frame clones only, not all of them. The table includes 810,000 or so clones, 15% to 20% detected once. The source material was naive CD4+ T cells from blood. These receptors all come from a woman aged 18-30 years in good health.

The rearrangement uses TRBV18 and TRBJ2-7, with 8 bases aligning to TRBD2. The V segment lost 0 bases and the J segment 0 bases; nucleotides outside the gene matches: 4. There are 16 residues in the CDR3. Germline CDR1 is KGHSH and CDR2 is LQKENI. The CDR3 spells CASSPPGGTSSYEQYF. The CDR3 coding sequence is TGTGCCAGCTCACCACCCGGCGGGACTAGCTCCTACGAGCAGTACTTC.

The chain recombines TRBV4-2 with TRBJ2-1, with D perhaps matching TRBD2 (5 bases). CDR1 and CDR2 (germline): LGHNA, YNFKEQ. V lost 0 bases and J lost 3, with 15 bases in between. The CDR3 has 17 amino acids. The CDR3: CASSQDRAATGYNEQFF. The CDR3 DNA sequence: TGTGCCAGCAGCCAAGATCGAGCGGCCACGGGCTACAATGAGCAGTTCTTC.

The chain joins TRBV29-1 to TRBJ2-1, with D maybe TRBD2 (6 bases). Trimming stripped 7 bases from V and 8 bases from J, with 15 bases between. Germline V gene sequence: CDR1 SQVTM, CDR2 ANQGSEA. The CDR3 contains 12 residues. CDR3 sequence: CSAGLLPDEQFF. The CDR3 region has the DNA TGCAGCGCTGGACTACTCCCAGATGAGCAGTTCTTC.

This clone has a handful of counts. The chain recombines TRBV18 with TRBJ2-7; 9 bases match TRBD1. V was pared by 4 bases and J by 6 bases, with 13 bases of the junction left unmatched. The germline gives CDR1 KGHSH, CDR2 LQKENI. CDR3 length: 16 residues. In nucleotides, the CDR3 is TGTGCCAGCTCACTACACCGGGACAGGGCTCTGGCCGAGCAGTACTTC. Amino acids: CASSLHRDRALAEQYF.

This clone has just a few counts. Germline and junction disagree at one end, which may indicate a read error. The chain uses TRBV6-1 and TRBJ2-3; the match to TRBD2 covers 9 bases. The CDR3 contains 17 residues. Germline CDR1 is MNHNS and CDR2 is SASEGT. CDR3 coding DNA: TGTGCCATCAGTGAGTCCCCTAGCGGGATCAGCACAGATACGCAGTATTTT. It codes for CAISESPSGISTDTQYF.

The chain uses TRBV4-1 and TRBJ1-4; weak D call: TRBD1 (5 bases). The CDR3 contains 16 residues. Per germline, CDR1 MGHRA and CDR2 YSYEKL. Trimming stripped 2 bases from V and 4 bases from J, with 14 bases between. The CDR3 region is CASSQPGGSRNEKLFF. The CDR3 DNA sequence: TGCGCCAGCAGCCAACCCGGGGGGAGCCGTAATGAAAAACTGTTTTTT.

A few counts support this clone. This CDR3 is CSAHPAGDAGYTF. The CDR3 coding sequence is TGCAGCGCTCATCCCGCGGGGGATGCGGGCTACACCTTC. V is TRBV29-1 and J is TRBJ1-2; D may be TRBD1 (5 bases). Trimming removed 7 bases at V and 8 bases at J, with 20 bases between. The CDR3 length is 13 residues. Per the germline V gene, CDR1 is SQVTM and CDR2 is ANQGSEA.

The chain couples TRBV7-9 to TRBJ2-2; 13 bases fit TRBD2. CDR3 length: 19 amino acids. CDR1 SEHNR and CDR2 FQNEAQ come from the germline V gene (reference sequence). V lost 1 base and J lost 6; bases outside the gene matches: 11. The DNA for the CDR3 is TGTGCCAGCAGCTTAGTTGGACTAGCGGGAGTTGAGAGCGCCGGGGAGCTGTTTTTT. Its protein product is CASSLVGLAGVESAGELFF.

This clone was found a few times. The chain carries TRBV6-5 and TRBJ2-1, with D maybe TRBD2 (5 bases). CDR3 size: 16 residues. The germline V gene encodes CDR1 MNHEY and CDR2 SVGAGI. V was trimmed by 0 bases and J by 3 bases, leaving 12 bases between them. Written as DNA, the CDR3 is TGTGCCAGCAGTTACTCGAGAGGGCCTCTCTACAATGAGCAGTTCTTC. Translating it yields CASSYSRGPLYNEQFF.

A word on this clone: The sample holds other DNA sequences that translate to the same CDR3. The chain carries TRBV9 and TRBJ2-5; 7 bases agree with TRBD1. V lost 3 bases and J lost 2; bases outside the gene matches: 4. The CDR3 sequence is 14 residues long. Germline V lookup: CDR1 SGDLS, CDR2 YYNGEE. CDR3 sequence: CASSAGTAQETQYF. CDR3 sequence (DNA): TGTGCCAGCAGCGCGGGGACAGCGCAAGAGACCCAGTACTTC.

The CDR3, as DNA: TGTGCCAGCAGAGGGACTAGCGGGAGGGCCGATACAGATACGCAGTATTTT. This encodes CASRGTSGRADTDTQYF. The gene calls are TRBV21-1 and TRBJ2-3; TRBD2, the table's D call, was not compared with the DNA. TRBV21-1 corresponds to a pseudogene. This CDR3 is 17 amino acids long.

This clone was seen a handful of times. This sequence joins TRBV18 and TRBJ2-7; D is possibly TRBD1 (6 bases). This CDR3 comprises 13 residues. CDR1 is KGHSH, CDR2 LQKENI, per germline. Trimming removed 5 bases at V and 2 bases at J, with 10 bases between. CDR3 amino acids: CASSIQGTYEQYF. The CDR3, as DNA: TGTGCCAGCTCAATACAGGGAACCTACGAGCAGTACTTC.

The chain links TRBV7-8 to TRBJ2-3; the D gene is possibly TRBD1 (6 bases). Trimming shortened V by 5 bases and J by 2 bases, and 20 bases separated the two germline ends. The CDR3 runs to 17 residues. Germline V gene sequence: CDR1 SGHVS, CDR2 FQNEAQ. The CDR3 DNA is TGTGCCAGCAGCCCTATATGGGGGCATGAGAACACAGATACGCAGTATTTT. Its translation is CASSPIWGHENTDTQYF.

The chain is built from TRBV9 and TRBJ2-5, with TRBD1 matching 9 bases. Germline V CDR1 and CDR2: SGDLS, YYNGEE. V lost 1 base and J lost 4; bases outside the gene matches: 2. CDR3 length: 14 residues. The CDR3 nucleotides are TGTGCCAGCAGCGTACTGGACAGGGGAGAGACCCAGTACTTC. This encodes CASSVLDRGETQYF.

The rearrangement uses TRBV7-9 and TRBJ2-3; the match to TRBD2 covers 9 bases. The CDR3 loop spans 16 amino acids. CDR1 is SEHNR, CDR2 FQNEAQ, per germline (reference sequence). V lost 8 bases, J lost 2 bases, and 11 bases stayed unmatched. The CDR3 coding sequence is TGTGCCAGCGGGATTAGCGGGAGTGCTTTCACAGATACGCAGTATTTT. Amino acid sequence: CASGISGSAFTDTQYF.

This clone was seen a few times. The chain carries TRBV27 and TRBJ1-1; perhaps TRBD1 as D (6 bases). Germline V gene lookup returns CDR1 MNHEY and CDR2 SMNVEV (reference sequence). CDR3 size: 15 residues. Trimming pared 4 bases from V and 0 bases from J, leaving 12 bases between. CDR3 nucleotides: TGTGCCAGCAGTTACTTAGACAGGCTGAACACTGAAGCTTTCTTT. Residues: CASSYLDRLNTEAFF.

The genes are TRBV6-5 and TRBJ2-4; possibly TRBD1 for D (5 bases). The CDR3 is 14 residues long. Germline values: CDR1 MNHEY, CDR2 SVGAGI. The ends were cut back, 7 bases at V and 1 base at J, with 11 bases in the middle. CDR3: CASTIRVAKNIQYF. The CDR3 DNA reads TGTGCCAGCACGATCAGGGTGGCCAAAAACATTCAGTACTTC.

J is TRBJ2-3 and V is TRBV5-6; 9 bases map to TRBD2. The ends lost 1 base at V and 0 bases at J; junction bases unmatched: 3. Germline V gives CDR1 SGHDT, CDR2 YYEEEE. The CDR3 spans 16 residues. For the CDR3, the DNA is TGTGCCAGCAGCTTGCGGCTAGCGGGAAGCACAGATACGCAGTATTTT. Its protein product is CASSLRLAGSTDTQYF.

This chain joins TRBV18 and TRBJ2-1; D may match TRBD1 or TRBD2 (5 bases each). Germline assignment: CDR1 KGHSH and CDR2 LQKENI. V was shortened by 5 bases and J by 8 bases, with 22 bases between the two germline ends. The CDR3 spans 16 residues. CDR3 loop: CASSTTRDGASYEQFF. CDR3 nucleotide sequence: TGTGCCAGCTCAACGACCCGGGACGGCGCCTCCTATGAGCAGTTCTTC.

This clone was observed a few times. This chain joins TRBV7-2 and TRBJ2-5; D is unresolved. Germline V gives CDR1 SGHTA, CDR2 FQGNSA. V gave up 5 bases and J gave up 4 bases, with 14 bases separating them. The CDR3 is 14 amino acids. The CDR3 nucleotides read TGTGCCAGCAGCCCCCATGGGTGGGTAGAGACCCAGTACTTC. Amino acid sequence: CASSPHGWVETQYF.

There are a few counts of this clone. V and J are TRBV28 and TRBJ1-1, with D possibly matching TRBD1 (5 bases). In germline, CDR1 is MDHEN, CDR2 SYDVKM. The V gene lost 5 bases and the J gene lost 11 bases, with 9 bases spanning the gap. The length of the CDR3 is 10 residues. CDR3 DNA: TGTGCCAGCAGTGCTAGGGGTGCTTTCTTT. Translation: CASSARGAFF.

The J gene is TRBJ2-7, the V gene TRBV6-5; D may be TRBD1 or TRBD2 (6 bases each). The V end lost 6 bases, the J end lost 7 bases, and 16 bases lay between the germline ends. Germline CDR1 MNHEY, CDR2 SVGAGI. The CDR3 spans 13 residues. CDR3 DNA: TGTGCCAGCAGCAGGGGAAGGGCGGGGGAGCAGTACTTC. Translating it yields CASSRGRAGEQYF.

CDR3 sequence reads: CSVEMAERQLAGYTF. The CDR3 DNA reads as TGCAGCGTTGAAATGGCCGAGAGACAGCTGGCGGGCTACACCTTC. The J gene is TRBJ1-2, the V gene TRBV29-1; a possible D gene is TRBD1 (5 bases). The CDR3 spans 15 residues. Trimming stripped 2 bases from V and 8 bases from J, with 21 bases between. Germline CDR1 reads SQVTM; CDR2 reads ANQGSEA.